The 28 T cell receptor beta chains below come from one sample, sequenced in a study of CD8 T cells in ankylosing spondylitis. General study results and limits: Ankylosing spondylitis blood appeared to be characterized by a TCR beta motif of under ten highly homologous variants.

These receptors have no identified antigens. Each CDR3 protein is one row after TCRdb ran MiXCR on the 5' RACE reads. Among around 440,000 distinct CDR3 sequences listed, approximately 17% were seen once. Specimen: blood, either unsorted or a sorted T cell fraction (not recorded which). The receptor source for this set is a male donor with ankylosing spondylitis.

The chain employs TRBV20-1 and TRBJ2-5; 11 positions agree with TRBD2. There are 15 residues in the CDR3. Germline lookup yields CDR1 DFQATT and CDR2 SNEGSKA (reference sequence). J lost 5 bases, V lost 3 bases, and 8 bases had no gene match. The CDR3 loop is CSARGTSGGAETQYF. The CDR3 DNA is TGCAGTGCTAGGGGGACTAGCGGAGGGGCGGAGACCCAGTACTTC.

This clonotype appeared a few times. The V and J genes are TRBV2 and TRBJ2-1, with D possibly matching TRBD1 (5 bases). Looked up from germline, CDR1 is SNHLY and CDR2 is FYNNEI. V dropped 3 bases and J dropped 3 bases, with 12 bases sitting between them. This CDR3 spans 15 amino acids. The CDR3 nucleotides read TGTGCCAGCAGTGAGTACCAACAGGTCTACAATGAGCAGTTCTTC. This sequence encodes CASSEYQQVYNEQFF. The full variable domain, its missing parts supplied by reference TRBV2 and TRBJ2-1, is EPEVTQTPSHQVTQMGQEVILRCVPISNHLYFYWYRQILGQKVEFLVSFYNNEISEKSEIFDDQFSVERPDGSNFTLKIRSTKLEDSAMYFCASSEYQQVYNEQFFGPGTRLTVL.

This clonotype came up many times. The V gene is TRBV5-6, the J gene TRBJ2-5, with 7 bases that match TRBD1. Germline V CDR1 and CDR2: SGHDT, YYEEEE. CDR3 length: 15 residues. V dropped 4 bases and J dropped 1; count of bases not matched to a gene: 7. The CDR3 DNA reads TGTGCCAGCAGCATGACAGGGTACGGCCAAGAGACCCAGTACTTC. Protein sequence: CASSMTGYGQETQYF. Combining the CDR3 with reference TRBV5-6 and TRBJ2-5 gives the whole variable domain DAGVTQSPTHLIKTRGQQVTLRCSPKSGHDTVSWYQQALGQGPQFIFQYYEEEERQRGNFPDRFSGHQFPNYSSELNVNALLLGDSALYLCASSMTGYGQETQYFGPGTRLLVL.

The chain is built from TRBV6-5 and TRBJ1-6; 8 bases line up with TRBD1. Germline trimming cut 2 bases from V and 10 bases from J; bases unmatched to any gene: 7. The CDR3 sequence is 15 residues long. The V gene's germline CDR1 is MNHEY and CDR2 SVGAGI. CDR3 region: CASSYGAGGGSPLHF. The CDR3 nucleotides are TGTGCCAGCAGTTACGGCGCAGGGGGCGGATCACCCCTCCACTTT.

The chain couples TRBV29-1 to TRBJ1-1, with D perhaps matching TRBD1 (6 bases). The CDR3 is 15 amino acids. V was pared by 3 bases and J by 11 bases, with 25 bases between. In germline, CDR1 is SQVTM, CDR2 ANQGSEA. As DNA, the CDR3 is TGCAGCGTTGACAATGACCAGGGGCGGGGGAGATCGGCTTTCTTT. It yields the protein CSVDNDQGRGRSAFF.

In this sample, this clonotype turned up many times. The chain has TRBV5-1 and TRBJ2-7; 10 bases line up with TRBD1. Per the germline V gene, CDR1 is SGHRS and CDR2 is YFSETQ. V shed 3 bases, J shed 2 bases, and the junction held 2 bases outside the gene matches. CDR3 length: 14 amino acids. The CDR3 loop reads CASSWDRGPYEQYF. The DNA for the CDR3 is TGCGCCAGCAGCTGGGACAGGGGTCCCTACGAGCAGTACTTC.

The table lists this clonotype with a few counts. V and J are TRBV29-1 and TRBJ2-5; unclear D gene. Trimming cost V 4 bases and J 7 bases, with 16 bases left between them. This CDR3 is built from 13 residues. Germline assignment: CDR1 SQVTM and CDR2 ANQGSEA. The CDR3 region has the DNA TGCAGCGTTGGTTTGACAACTCCAGGGACCCAGTACTTC. This translates into CSVGLTTPGTQYF.

This clonotype was found a few times. The rearrangement uses TRBV5-1 and TRBJ1-5; 8 positions match TRBD1. Germline V gene lookup returns CDR1 SGHRS and CDR2 YFSETQ. After removal of 2 bases from V and 7 bases from J, the junction contained 5 bases not matched to a gene. CDR3 size: 14 residues. CDR3 residues: CASSFSGGEQPQHF. The CDR3 DNA is TGCGCCAGCAGCTTTTCAGGGGGCGAACAGCCCCAGCATTTT.

The V call is TRBV20-1, the J call TRBJ2-3; D ambiguous. The CDR3 totals 11 residues. V was cut by 0 bases and J by 5 bases, with 3 bases left in between. Germline assignment: CDR1 DFQATT and CDR2 SNEGSKA (reference sequence). In DNA form, the CDR3 reads TGCAGTGCTAGAGACGGAGATACGCAGTATTTT. It translates to CSARDGDTQYF.

This clonotype was counted a single time. The DNA is left out, because the CDR3 cannot be placed on it with certainty; the CDR3 is given as TCRdb lists it. The rearrangement links TRBV7-5 to TRBJ1-1; TRBD1, the table's D call, lacks a check against the DNA. TRBV7-5 is flagged as a pseudogene. The CDR3 has 16 amino acids, counting both end residues. The CDR3 loop is CISVPQGGTGSTEAFF.

The gene calls are TRBV6-1 and TRBJ1-5; D perhaps matches TRBD1 (6 bases). CDR3 length equals 15 residues. Germline CDR1 reads MNHNS; CDR2 reads SASEGT. Trimming cost V 3 bases and J 1 base, with 10 bases left between them. CDR3 bases: TGTGCCAGCAGTGATCCGGGGGCAAGCAATCAGCCCCAGCATTTT. Its protein is CASSDPGASNQPQHF.

This chain joins TRBV6-1 and TRBJ2-7; a weak D match, TRBD1 (6 bases). V was pared by 4 bases and J by 2 bases, with 12 bases between. Germline values: CDR1 MNHNS, CDR2 SASEGT. The CDR3 sequence is 14 residues long. The CDR3: CASSAGQSTYEQYF. The CDR3 DNA reads TGTGCCAGCAGTGCAGGACAGTCAACCTACGAGCAGTACTTC.

This sequence joins TRBV5-1 and TRBJ2-2, with a possible D match to TRBD2 (5 bases). The CDR3 contains 16 residues. V dropped 7 bases and J dropped 0 bases, with 16 bases sitting between them. CDR1 is SGHRS and CDR2 is YFSETQ in the germline V gene. The CDR3 DNA reads TGCGCCAGCCGCCGGGGATCCCAAGCGAACACCGGGGAGCTGTTTTTT. The encoded protein is CASRRGSQANTGELFF.

The chain combines TRBV18 with TRBJ2-1; a weak D match, TRBD2 (6 bases). The CDR3 is 14 residues long. Trimming left V 2 bases short and J 5 bases short, with 10 bases between. Germline-derived CDR1 and CDR2 are KGHSH and LQKENI. CDR3 coding DNA: TGTGCCAGCTCACCAGGAGGGCAAAACAATGAGCAGTTCTTC. Residues: CASSPGGQNNEQFF.

The chain links TRBV25-1 to TRBJ2-1, with TRBD2 identical over 11 bases. Germline V gene sequence: CDR1 MGHDK, CDR2 SYGVNS. The CDR3 contains 15 residues. V shed 8 bases, J shed 4 bases, and the junction held 7 bases outside the gene matches. The CDR3 bases are TGTGCCAGCGGCCTAGCGGGGGGCATGTACAATGAGCAGTTCTTC. Translated: CASGLAGGMYNEQFF. Using reference TRBV25-1 and TRBJ2-1 for the parts outside the CDR3, the full variable domain is EADIYQTPRYLVIGTGKKITLECSQTMGHDKMYWYQQDPGMELHLIHYSYGVNSTEKGDLSSESTVSRIRTEHFPLTLESARPSHTSQYLCASGLAGGMYNEQFFGPGTRLTVL.

The rearrangement links TRBV6-1 to TRBJ2-2, with TRBD1 matching 9 bases. This CDR3 has 16 residues. Trimming at V came to 6 bases and at J to 4 bases, leaving 9 bases not matched to a gene. In germline, CDR1 is MNHNS, CDR2 SASEGT. CDR3 in DNA: TGTGCCAGCAGATCAACAGGGGGCTTTGGCACCGGGGAGCTGTTTTTT. As protein: CASRSTGGFGTGELFF.

A word on this clonotype: An end of the junction does not agree with germline; a read error may underlie this. This chain links TRBV5-6 with TRBJ2-3, with D possibly being TRBD2 (5 bases). The CDR3 has 11 amino acids. CDR1 and CDR2 (germline): SGHDT, YYEEEE. The CDR3 nucleotides are TGTGCCAGCAGCTTAATCCGGGAAACACATTTT. Encoded protein: CASSLIRETHF.

The J gene is TRBJ2-5, the V gene TRBV12-3 or TRBV12-4; D could derive from TRBD1 or TRBD2 (5 bases each). Between the trimmed V and J ends, which lost 6 bases and 4 bases, there was a span of 12 bases. The length of the CDR3 is 13 residues. The CDR3 nucleotides read TGTGCCAGCAGAACGGGACCGGGAGAGACCCAGTACTTC. Protein: CASRTGPGETQYF.

This clonotype was observed many times. The chain has TRBV7-9 and TRBJ1-6, with 7 nucleotides matching TRBD1. With 5 bases clipped from V and 2 bases from J, the junction kept 9 bases outside the gene matches. CDR1 is SEHNR, CDR2 FQNEAQ, per germline (reference sequence). The length of the CDR3 is 17 residues. CDR3 loop: CASSRMTGNTYNSPLHF. CDR3 sequence (DNA): TGTGCCAGCAGCCGGATGACAGGGAATACCTATAATTCACCCCTCCACTTT.

This clonotype was seen a handful of times. This rearrangement joins TRBV9 to TRBJ2-3, with 7 positions matching TRBD2. The V and J ends lost 2 bases and 6 bases, in that order; junction bases with no gene match: 6. The CDR3 runs 14 residues. CDR1 and CDR2 (germline): SGDLS, YYNGEE. This chain's CDR3 is CASSVSGAGDTQYF. The DNA for the CDR3 is TGTGCCAGCAGCGTGAGCGGGGCCGGGGATACGCAGTATTTT. The full variable domain, in which reference TRBV9 and TRBJ2-3 provide the parts outside the CDR3, is DSGVTQTPKHLITATGQRVTLRCSPRSGDLSVYWYQQSLDQGLQFLIQYYNGEERAKGNILERFSAQQFPDLHSELNLSSLELGDSALYFCASSVSGAGDTQYFGPGTRLTVL.

This clonotype has a handful of counts. The gene calls are TRBV7-7 and TRBJ2-1; D is undetermined. The CDR3 contains 13 residues. The germline V and J ends were trimmed by 5 bases and 5 bases, with 10 bases remaining between them. CDR1 SSHAT and CDR2 FNYEAQ come from the germline V gene (reference sequence). Here the CDR3 reads CASSRDTDNEQFF. CDR3 in DNA: TGTGCCAGCAGCCGAGACACTGACAATGAGCAGTTCTTC. The full variable domain, rest sourced from reference TRBV7-7 and TRBJ2-1, is GAGVSQSPRYKVTKRGQDVTLRCDPISSHATLYWYQQALGQGPEFLTYFNYEAQPDKSGLPSDRFSAERPEGSISTLTIQRTEQRDSAMYRCASSRDTDNEQFFGPGTRLTVL.

The CDR3 sequence: CASTRANNSPLHF. The CDR3 DNA reads as TGTGCCAGCACCAGGGCGAATAATTCACCCCTCCACTTT. The chain uses TRBV6-1 and TRBJ1-6, with a tentative D call TRBD1 (5 bases). CDR3 length: 13 amino acids. Trimming removed 7 bases from V and 5 bases from J, with 9 bases in between. The V gene's germline CDR1 is MNHNS and CDR2 SASEGT.

The chain recombines TRBV15 with TRBJ1-5; D is unresolved. V was shortened by 5 bases and J by 0 bases, with 8 bases between the two germline ends. Germline loops: CDR1 LNHNV, CDR2 YYDKDF (reference sequence). This CDR3 is built from 14 residues. In DNA form, the CDR3 reads TGTGCCACCAGCGACCAGGATAGCAATCAGCCCCAGCATTTT. This sequence encodes CATSDQDSNQPQHF.

This clonotype was observed a few times. V and J are TRBV9 and TRBJ2-1; the D gene is possibly TRBD1 (5 bases). This CDR3 spans 16 amino acids. V lost 0 bases and J lost 4, with 14 bases in between. Germline CDR1 SGDLS, CDR2 YYNGEE. The CDR3: CASSVGGRPLYNEQFF. CDR3 DNA sequence: TGTGCCAGCAGCGTAGGGGGCCGACCTTTATACAATGAGCAGTTCTTC.

The chain is built from TRBV5-1 and TRBJ2-2; D not certain. The V gene lost 0 bases and the J gene lost 4 bases, with 10 bases spanning the gap. CDR1 and CDR2 (germline): SGHRS, YFSETQ. The CDR3 length is 15 residues. The CDR3 DNA follows: TGCGCCAGCAGCTTGGGCCCTAGATCCACCGGGGAGCTGTTTTTT. Protein: CASSLGPRSTGELFF.

The rearrangement joins TRBV6-1 to TRBJ1-3; TRBD1 matches at 7 bases. This CDR3 region has 15 residues. The V segment lost 7 bases and the J segment 0 bases; nucleotides outside the gene matches: 6. Germline loops: CDR1 MNHNS, CDR2 SASEGT. The CDR3 here is CASTLDRHSGNTIYF. The CDR3 bases are TGTGCCAGCACTCTGGACAGGCACTCTGGAAACACCATATATTTT.

In this sample, this clonotype turned up a few times. The DNA for the CDR3 is TGTGCCAGCAGCCAAAGGGCTGGAAACACCATATATTTT. This codes for CASSQRAGNTIYF. This chain joins TRBV3-1 and TRBJ1-3, with D unclear. The CDR3 extends over 13 amino acids. V lost 2 bases and J 2 bases, leaving 4 bases between the germline ends. Germline CDR1 reads LGHDT; CDR2 reads YNNKEL (reference sequence).

This clonotype was found a few times. V is TRBV20-1 and J is TRBJ2-1; a possible D gene is TRBD2 (5 bases). The germline gives CDR1 DFQATT, CDR2 SNEGSKA (reference sequence). The V gene lost 6 bases and the J gene lost 7 bases, with 16 bases spanning the gap. CDR3 size: 13 residues. In nucleotides, the CDR3 is TGCAGTGCGCCGTGGGCTAGGAGGAATGAGCAGTTCTTC. It translates to CSAPWARRNEQFF.